A selection of T cell receptor beta chains follows, all from one sample in a study of cytomegalovirus exposure and HLA in healthy donors. Using immunoSEQ multiplex PCR, the repertoire was profiled, and TCRdb retains in-frame clones only, with some absent. Here the sample spans roughly 220,000 clones, approximately 70% being singletons. The source material was PBMCs. The receptors come from a young woman in good health and CMV-seronegative. CDR3s include the opening cysteine and the closing phenylalanine or tryptophan. Fields, in order: V gene, clone size, J gene, D gene, CDR3 protein, CDR3 DNA. A D gene is named only where the DNA matches it firmly. Clone size is stated in some rows and not others, as once, few, many or a class when expanded.

v_gene: TRBV6-1; abundance: few; j_gene: TRBJ1-1; d_gene: .; CDR3aa: CASLAGLGGEAFF; CDR3nt: TGTGCCAGCCTCGCAGGGCTGGGGGGTGAAGCTTTCTTT
v_gene: TRBV30; abundance: once; j_gene: TRBJ1-2; d_gene: .; CDR3aa: CAWRHRDYYGYTF; CDR3nt: TGTGCCTGGAGACACCGGGACTACTATGGCTACACCTTC
v_gene: TRBV6-1; abundance: few; j_gene: TRBJ2-7; d_gene: TRBD2; CDR3aa: CASTSAGLGATEQYF; CDR3nt: TGTGCCAGCACCTCGGCCGGACTAGGAGCCACCGAGCAGTACTTC
v_gene: TRBV19; abundance: few; j_gene: TRBJ1-2; d_gene: TRBD1; CDR3aa: CASSIRTGGLYGYTF; CDR3nt: TGTGCCAGTAGTATTCGAACAGGGGGCCTCTATGGCTACACCTTC
v_gene: TRBV9; abundance: .; j_gene: TRBJ1-2; d_gene: TRBD1; CDR3aa: CASSVGDRIAGGSGYTF; CDR3nt: TGTGCCAGCAGCGTAGGGGACAGGATAGCGGGGGGCAGTGGCTACACCTTC
v_gene: TRBV18; abundance: few; j_gene: TRBJ1-2; d_gene: .; CDR3aa: CASSPGTYYGYTF; CDR3nt: TGTGCCAGCTCACCAGGGACATATTACGGCTACACCTTC
v_gene: TRBV9; abundance: .; j_gene: TRBJ2-1; d_gene: .; CDR3aa: CASSPTLGTNEQFF; CDR3nt: TGTGCCAGCAGCCCGACTCTAGGAACCAATGAGCAGTTCTTC
v_gene: TRBV4-1; abundance: .; j_gene: TRBJ1-2; d_gene: .; CDR3aa: CASSQSSRGANYGYNF; CDR3nt: TGCGCCAGCAGCCAAAGCTCGAGAGGCGCTAACTATGGCTACAACTTC
v_gene: TRBV13; abundance: .; j_gene: TRBJ1-1; d_gene: TRBD1; CDR3aa: CASSSTGVAEAFF; CDR3nt: TGTGCCAGCAGCTCGACAGGGGTGGCTGAAGCTTTCTTT
v_gene: TRBV7-2; abundance: .; j_gene: TRBJ1-5; d_gene: .; CDR3aa: CASSFTGYSNQPQHF; CDR3nt: TGTGCCAGCAGCTTCACAGGTTATAGCAATCAGCCCCAGCATTTT
v_gene: TRBV4-2; abundance: once; j_gene: TRBJ2-2; d_gene: .; CDR3aa: CASSQAGTSTGELFF; CDR3nt: TGTGCCAGCAGCCAAGCCGGGACATCCACCGGGGAGCTGTTTTTT
v_gene: TRBV5-6; abundance: .; j_gene: TRBJ1-4; d_gene: TRBD1; CDR3aa: CASSPTGEVEKLFF; CDR3nt: TGTGCCAGCAGCCCGACAGGGGAGGTTGAAAAACTGTTTTTT
v_gene: TRBV6-5; abundance: few; j_gene: TRBJ2-3; d_gene: .; CDR3aa: CASVNWGGTDTQYF; CDR3nt: TGTGCCAGCGTAAATTGGGGCGGCACAGATACGCAGTATTTT
v_gene: TRBV29-1; abundance: few; j_gene: TRBJ2-3; d_gene: TRBD1; CDR3aa: CSVGTGGSDTQYF; CDR3nt: TGCAGCGTCGGGACAGGGGGCAGTGATACGCAGTATTTT
v_gene: TRBV9; abundance: .; j_gene: TRBJ1-2; d_gene: .; CDR3aa: CASSGSPEGLPSGGYTF; CDR3nt: TGTGCCAGCAGCGGATCACCGGAGGGGCTACCCTCGGGAGGCTACACCTTC
v_gene: TRBV6-6; abundance: .; j_gene: TRBJ2-1; d_gene: .; CDR3aa: CASSTEYYNEQFF; CDR3nt: TGTGCCAGCAGTACAGAGTACTACAATGAGCAGTTCTTC
v_gene: TRBV7-9; abundance: .; j_gene: TRBJ1-2; d_gene: .; CDR3aa: CASQGQSYGYTF; CDR3nt: TGTGCCAGCCAAGGACAATCCTATGGCTACACCTTC
v_gene: TRBV4-1; abundance: .; j_gene: TRBJ1-4; d_gene: TRBD1; CDR3aa: CASSRESGGLWSELFF; CDR3nt: TGCGCCAGCAGCCGCGAATCAGGGGGCTTGTGGTCGGAACTGTTTTTT
v_gene: TRBV4-2; abundance: few; j_gene: TRBJ1-1; d_gene: TRBD1; CDR3aa: CASSWGTGGNTEAFF; CDR3nt: TGTGCCAGCAGCTGGGGGACAGGGGGGAACACTGAAGCTTTCTTT
v_gene: TRBV6-1; abundance: .; j_gene: TRBJ2-3; d_gene: .; CDR3aa: CVSSENGGLPSTDTQYF; CDR3nt: TGTGTCAGCAGTGAAAACGGAGGACTACCTAGCACAGATACGCAGTATTTT
v_gene: TRBV10-2; abundance: .; j_gene: TRBJ1-4; d_gene: .; CDR3aa: CASRLVGNEKLFF; CDR3nt: TGCGCCAGCAGGCTGGTGGGCAATGAAAAACTGTTTTTT
v_gene: TRBV29-1; abundance: .; j_gene: TRBJ1-1; d_gene: TRBD1; CDR3aa: CSSGGWDTEAFF; CDR3nt: TGCAGCTCAGGGGGTTGGGACACTGAAGCTTTCTTT
v_gene: TRBV11-3; abundance: few; j_gene: TRBJ2-1; d_gene: .; CDR3aa: CASSLEDSNNEQFF; CDR3nt: TGTGCCAGCAGCTTAGAGGACAGCAACAATGAGCAGTTCTTC
v_gene: TRBV5-1; abundance: .; j_gene: TRBJ1-2; d_gene: .; CDR3aa: CASSLEGTSYGYTF; CDR3nt: TGCGCCAGCAGCTTGGAGGGGACATCGTATGGCTACACCTTC
v_gene: TRBV9; abundance: .; j_gene: TRBJ1-6; d_gene: TRBD1; CDR3aa: CASSFPQGAGGINNSPLHF; CDR3nt: TGTGCCAGCAGCTTTCCGCAGGGGGCGGGGGGGATAAATAATTCACCCCTCCACTTT
v_gene: TRBV4-1; abundance: .; j_gene: TRBJ1-3; d_gene: .; CDR3aa: CASSLNRAGRDTIYF; CDR3nt: TGCGCCAGCAGCCTAAACAGGGCAGGTCGGGACACCATATATTTT
v_gene: TRBV5-4; abundance: .; j_gene: TRBJ2-1; d_gene: .; CDR3aa: CASSFTAADNEQFF; CDR3nt: TGTGCCAGCAGCTTTACAGCGGCTGACAATGAGCAGTTCTTC
v_gene: TRBV6-1; abundance: .; j_gene: TRBJ2-1; d_gene: TRBD2; CDR3aa: CASRPSGSDEQFF; CDR3nt: TGTGCCAGCAGGCCTAGCGGGAGCGATGAGCAGTTCTTC
v_gene: TRBV7-9; abundance: .; j_gene: TRBJ2-7; d_gene: .; CDR3aa: CASSFVGASSYEQYF; CDR3nt: TGTGCCAGCAGCTTTGTGGGGGCGAGCTCCTACGAGCAGTACTTC
v_gene: TRBV7-6; abundance: .; j_gene: TRBJ2-7; d_gene: TRBD2; CDR3aa: CASSPGTSDLYF; CDR3nt: TGTGCCAGCAGCCCCGGGACTAGCGACCTGTACTTC
v_gene: TRBV9; abundance: .; j_gene: TRBJ2-1; d_gene: TRBD2; CDR3aa: CASSAPSGGVPSGEQFF; CDR3nt: TGTGCCAGCAGCGCCCCTAGCGGGGGGGTCCCCTCCGGCGAGCAGTTCTTC
v_gene: TRBV9; abundance: .; j_gene: TRBJ2-1; d_gene: TRBD2; CDR3aa: CASSVEGTTANEQFF; CDR3nt: TGTGCCAGCAGCGTAGAGGGGACTACCGCAAATGAGCAGTTCTTC
v_gene: TRBV29-1; abundance: .; j_gene: TRBJ1-1; d_gene: .; CDR3aa: CSATRGGEAFF; CDR3nt: TGCAGCGCCACCCGGGGAGGTGAAGCTTTCTTT
v_gene: TRBV6-5; abundance: .; j_gene: TRBJ2-6; d_gene: .; CDR3aa: CASSYVISGANVLTF; CDR3nt: TGTGCCAGCAGTTATGTCATCTCTGGGGCCAACGTCCTGACTTTC
v_gene: TRBV2; abundance: once; j_gene: TRBJ2-5; d_gene: TRBD2; CDR3aa: CASSHLGGEETQYF; CDR3nt: TGTGCCAGCAGTCACCTTGGGGGGGAAGAGACCCAGTACTTC
v_gene: TRBV18; abundance: .; j_gene: TRBJ1-4; d_gene: .; CDR3aa: CASSPRGGANEKLFF; CDR3nt: TGTGCCAGCTCACCCCGTGGAGGGGCTAATGAAAAACTGTTTTTT
v_gene: TRBV6-5; abundance: once; j_gene: TRBJ2-3; d_gene: TRBD1; CDR3aa: CASSSRDRGQDTQYF; CDR3nt: TGTGCCAGCAGTAGCCGGGACAGGGGGCAAGATACGCAGTATTTT
v_gene: TRBV7-6; abundance: .; j_gene: TRBJ1-1; d_gene: TRBD1; CDR3aa: CASSPGGANTEAFF; CDR3nt: TGTGCCAGCAGCCCAGGGGGAGCGAACACTGAAGCTTTCTTT
v_gene: TRBV10-1; abundance: .; j_gene: TRBJ1-3; d_gene: .; CDR3aa: CASSESTGAGNTIYF; CDR3nt: TGCGCCAGCAGTGAGTCTACAGGAGCTGGAAACACCATATATTTT